This TCR beta chain derives from a study of T cell changes during pregnancy in multiple sclerosis. TCRdb keeps only in-frame clones here, not all; method: immunoSEQ multiplex PCR. The sample holds about 68,000 clones, 90% seen once. Germline V lookup: CDR1 SGDLS, CDR2 YYNGEE. CDR3 size: 14 residues. Trimming removed 2 bases from V and 4 bases from J; junction bases left unmatched: 5. This clone was seen a single time. The receptor was derived from a female donor with multiple sclerosis, enrolled in a pregnancy study. Material: peripheral blood, obtained in the third trimester of pregnancy. The V gene is TRBV9, the J gene TRBJ1-2; TRBD1 matches 7 bases. The CDR3 spells CASSVGDRAYGYTF. CDR3 DNA sequence: TGTGCCAGCAGCGTTGGAGACAGGGCCTATGGCTACACCTTC.